These 26 T cell receptor beta chains share one sample of origin, sequenced in a study of CD4 T cells in relation to SARS-CoV-2 and coronaviruses. Profiling relied on immunoSEQ multiplex PCR, and the TCRdb table lists in-frame clones only, not all of them. The data contain about 64,000 clones, about 95% of them seen just once; the ten biggest clones take up around 0.15%. Before the COVID-19 pandemic, during about 2010-2018, CD4+ T cells were taken from unexposed donors. Material for sequencing was naive CD4+ T cells from PBMCs. Subset indicated: naive CD4+ T cells isolated by negative enrichment. These receptors were collected from a human donor in good health.

This chain uses TRBV11-2 with TRBJ1-1; D not certain. Trimming pared 3 bases from V and 4 bases from J, leaving 12 bases between. CDR1 is SGHAT, CDR2 FQNNGV, per germline. This CDR3 spans 14 amino acids. This CDR3 is CASSLQVLGTEAFF. The CDR3 coding sequence is TGTGCCAGCAGCTTGCAAGTTTTGGGCACTGAAGCTTTCTTT. The whole variable domain, filled in from reference TRBV11-2 and TRBJ1-1, reads EAGVAQSPRYKIIEKRQSVAFWCNPISGHATLYWYQQILGQGPKLLIQFQNNGVVDDSQLPKDRFSAERLKGVDSTLKIQPAKLEDSAVYLCASSLQVLGTEAFFGQGTRLTVV.

J is TRBJ1-6 and V is TRBV6-5, with D possibly matching TRBD1 (6 bases). Germline V lookup: CDR1 MNHEY, CDR2 SVGAGI. The germline V and J ends were trimmed by 7 bases and 3 bases, with 10 bases remaining between them. The CDR3 extends over 14 amino acids. The DNA for the CDR3 is TGTGCCAGCAAGACGGACAGCTATAATTCACCCCTCCACTTT. This translates into CASKTDSYNSPLHF.

The chain links TRBV11-3 to TRBJ2-3; TRBD1 might be the D (6 bases). CDR1 is SGHNT, CDR2 YENEEA, per germline. The V end lost 2 bases, the J end lost 0 bases, and 9 bases lay between the germline ends. The CDR3 has 15 residues. This CDR3 reads CASSLSDRSTDTQYF. The CDR3 region has the DNA TGTGCCAGCAGCTTATCTGACAGGAGCACAGATACGCAGTATTTT.

The chain links TRBV2 to TRBJ1-5; D gene unclear. V shed 6 bases and J shed 0 bases, with 12 bases lying between them. The length of the CDR3 is 15 residues. Germline CDR1 SNHLY, CDR2 FYNNEI. The DNA for the CDR3 is TGTGCCAGCAGGACTGCGTCTGGTAGCAATCAGCCCCAGCATTTT. As protein: CASRTASGSNQPQHF.

The rearrangement links TRBV28 to TRBJ1-2, with 8 bases lining up with TRBD1. CDR3 length: 16 residues. Trimming cost V 5 bases and J 7 bases; bases outside gene matches: 15. Looked up from germline, CDR1 is MDHEN and CDR2 is SYDVKM. CDR3 nucleotides: TGTGCCAGCAGTCCGGGACAGGCGGCCTTCGAGGGTGGCTACACCTTC. This encodes CASSPGQAAFEGGYTF.

The rearrangement joins TRBV4-1 to TRBJ1-6; maybe TRBD1 (5 bases). Trimming stripped 3 bases from V and 9 bases from J, with 21 bases between. The CDR3 extends over 17 amino acids. Germline V gene sequence: CDR1 MGHRA, CDR2 YSYEKL. CDR3 bases: TGCGCCAGCAGCCACCCCGGGGGGACGGAGTCCCGTTCACCCCTCCACTTT. Protein: CASSHPGGTESRSPLHF.

This clone was seen a single time. V is TRBV7-3 and J is TRBJ2-3; D is unclear. Germline-derived CDR1 and CDR2 are SGHTA and FQGTGA. V was clipped by 1 base and J by 6 bases, with 11 bases between them. This CDR3 comprises 14 residues. Here the CDR3 DNA reads TGTGCCAGCAGCTTAAACACGGTATCTGATACGCAGTATTTT. Translated: CASSLNTVSDTQYF.

The V gene is TRBV7-3, the J gene TRBJ2-3, with D possibly TRBD2 on 6 matching bases. The CDR3 extends over 15 amino acids. Deletions cut 5 bases from V and 4 bases from J, with 16 bases between. Germline CDR1 SGHTA, CDR2 FQGTGA. The DNA for the CDR3 is TGTGCCAGCAGCCAGACTAGTTGGTGGGCAGATACGCAGTATTTT. This translates into CASSQTSWWADTQYF.

This sequence joins TRBV11-3 and TRBJ2-1, with TRBD2 matching 13 bases. The CDR3 is 17 residues long. V shed 3 bases and J 8 bases; nucleotides not matched to a gene: 10. Germline loops: CDR1 SGHNT, CDR2 YENEEA. The CDR3 nucleotides are TGTGCCAGCAGCTTGGCCCTTACTAGCGGGAGGGCCGATGAGCAGTTCTTC. Translated, it gives CASSLALTSGRADEQFF.

This clone was recorded a few times. The V and J genes are TRBV2 and TRBJ2-4; TRBD1 might be the D (6 bases). The CDR3 consists of 15 residues. Trimming pared 7 bases from V and 0 bases from J, leaving 13 bases between. Per germline, CDR1 SNHLY and CDR2 FYNNEI. The CDR3 bases are TGTGCCAGCACGGTTCAGGGGCTAGCCAAAAACATTCAGTACTTC. Translating gives CASTVQGLAKNIQYF.

This clone was picked up one time. The V call is TRBV5-1, the J call TRBJ2-3; unclear D gene. The CDR3 is 15 amino acids. CDR1 is SGHRS and CDR2 is YFSETQ in the germline V gene. With 4 bases removed from V and 2 bases from J, the gap between germline ends came to 14 bases. Here the CDR3 reads CASSPSTATTDTQYF. The CDR3, as DNA: TGCGCCAGCAGCCCCTCCACGGCTACCACAGATACGCAGTATTTT.

This clone appeared once. The chain recombines TRBV27 with TRBJ2-5; 9 bases agree with TRBD2. The CDR3 contains 15 residues. Per germline, CDR1 MNHEY and CDR2 SMNVEV (reference sequence). Trimming at V came to 6 bases and at J to 7 bases, leaving 12 bases not matched to a gene. The CDR3 DNA follows: TGTGCCAGCAGGCCTTCTAGCGGGGACGGAGGGACCCAGTACTTC. It encodes CASRPSSGDGGTQYF.

The chain has TRBV12-3 or TRBV12-4 and TRBJ1-1; maybe TRBD1 (6 bases). CDR3 length: 13 amino acids. The V and J ends lost 6 bases and 4 bases respectively, with 12 bases between them. The CDR3 is CASSLIQGTEAFF. The CDR3 bases are TGTGCCAGCAGCCTAATACAGGGCACTGAAGCTTTCTTT.

The J gene is TRBJ1-3, the V gene TRBV27; D is uncertain. V was pared by 5 bases and J by 0 bases, with 11 bases between. Per the germline V gene, CDR1 is MNHEY and CDR2 is SMNVEV (reference sequence). The CDR3 is made up of 15 amino acids. The CDR3 reads CASSRTKSSGNTIYF. DNA of the CDR3: TGTGCCAGCAGTCGAACGAAGAGCTCTGGAAACACCATATATTTT.

The rearrangement uses TRBV6-5 and TRBJ2-7; D is uncertain. CDR1 and CDR2 (germline): MNHEY, SVGAGI. The length of the CDR3 is 14 residues. Deletions cut 0 bases from V and 0 bases from J, with 6 bases between. The CDR3 is CASSYSRLSYEQYF. Written as DNA, the CDR3 is TGTGCCAGCAGTTACTCTAGGCTCTCCTACGAGCAGTACTTC.

The chain couples TRBV7-9 to TRBJ1-2, with D unclear. The V end lost 9 bases, the J end lost 6 bases, and 32 bases lay between the germline ends. CDR1 is SEHNR, CDR2 FQNEAQ, per germline (reference sequence). The CDR3 contains 18 residues. The CDR3 protein is CASRRTGTSLSGGHGYTF. The CDR3 coding sequence is TGTGCCAGTCGCAGGACGGGAACTTCCCTCTCGGGAGGTCATGGCTACACCTTC.

This clone has only one observation. The rearrangement links TRBV9 to TRBJ2-7; 8 nucleotides align to TRBD2. The CDR3 has 15 amino acids. Germline CDR1 SGDLS, CDR2 YYNGEE. The ends lost 0 bases at V and 0 bases at J; junction bases unmatched: 2. CDR3 sequence: CASSVESGSSYEQYF. In nucleotides, the CDR3 is TGTGCCAGCAGCGTAGAAAGCGGGAGCTCCTACGAGCAGTACTTC.

V usage is TRBV28 and J usage is TRBJ1-2; 8 bases are shared with TRBD1. CDR1 and CDR2 (germline): MDHEN, SYDVKM. CDR3 length: 14 residues. V was pared by 0 bases and J by 7 bases, with 4 bases of the junction left unmatched. CDR3: CASSLWAGGFGYTF. CDR3 nucleotide sequence: TGTGCCAGCAGTTTATGGGCAGGGGGCTTTGGCTACACCTTC.

The chain employs TRBV19 and TRBJ1-5; D uncertain. The CDR3 covers 13 residues. Germline CDR1 reads LNHDA; CDR2 reads SQIVND (reference sequence). V lost 1 base to trimming and J lost 5 bases, with 6 bases between them. CDR3 DNA sequence: TGTGCCAGTAGTATAGTAGACCATCAGCCCCAGCATTTT. Its translation is CASSIVDHQPQHF.

The chain links TRBV30 to TRBJ1-6; D possibly corresponds to TRBD1 (5 bases). Trimming shortened V by 2 bases and J by 4 bases, and 12 bases separated the two germline ends. CDR1 is GTSNPN and CDR2 is SVGIG in the germline V gene (reference sequence). The CDR3 is 15 residues long. The CDR3 DNA sequence: TGTGCCTGGAGTCCCTGGGGCGGTTATAATTCACCCCTCCACTTT. It encodes CAWSPWGGYNSPLHF.

The chain is built from TRBV12-3 or TRBV12-4 and TRBJ2-3; the match to TRBD1 covers 10 bases. The CDR3 extends over 13 amino acids. The trim removed 8 bases at V and 4 bases at J, leaving 3 bases unmatched. Written as DNA, the CDR3 is TGTGCCAGCCGGGACAGGGGCCCAGATACGCAGTATTTT. Protein product: CASRDRGPDTQYF.

This clone was picked up one time. The chain combines TRBV29-1 with TRBJ2-7; 10 bases are a match to TRBD1. The CDR3 runs 12 residues. Germline assignment: CDR1 SQVTM and CDR2 ANQGSEA. Losses at the gene ends were 8 bases for V and 7 bases for J; bases not matched to a gene: 8. CDR3 residues: CSFGRTGGEQYF. DNA of the CDR3: TGCAGCTTCGGGAGGACAGGGGGTGAGCAGTACTTC.

V gene TRBV5-1 combines with J gene TRBJ2-7; the D gene is possibly TRBD2 (6 bases). V was trimmed by 4 bases and J by 2 bases, leaving 10 bases between them. CDR3 length: 13 residues. The germline CDR1 and CDR2 sequences are SGHRS and YFSETQ. CDR3 bases: TGCGCCAGCAGCCCGGAGGGGACCTACGAGCAGTACTTC. This codes for CASSPEGTYEQYF.

This chain links TRBV6-1 with TRBJ2-7; D is unclear. V lost 2 bases and J 4 bases, leaving 9 bases between the germline ends. The CDR3 is 13 residues long. Germline V lookup: CDR1 MNHNS, CDR2 SASEGT. The CDR3 spells CASSESGWYEQYF. CDR3 sequence (DNA): TGTGCCAGCAGTGAATCAGGATGGTACGAGCAGTACTTC.

The chain recombines TRBV7-2 with TRBJ1-5; 11 nucleotides line up with TRBD1. The CDR3 consists of 15 residues. The V gene's germline CDR1 is SGHTA and CDR2 FQGNSA. V lost 5 bases and J lost 4; bases outside the gene matches: 4. This chain's CDR3 is CASSRDRGTNQPQHF. CDR3 sequence (DNA): TGTGCCAGCAGCCGGGACAGGGGGACGAATCAGCCCCAGCATTTT.

The chain couples TRBV30 to TRBJ2-2, with 10 bases that match TRBD2. The CDR3 has 15 residues. Germline CDR1 is GTSNPN and CDR2 is SVGIG (reference sequence). The ends lost 8 bases at V and 4 bases at J; junction bases unmatched: 10. The CDR3 DNA is TGTGCCGCCTCAAGGAGCGGGAGGGGCACCGGGGAGCTGTTTTTT. Translating gives CAASRSGRGTGELFF.